This T cell receptor beta chain was sequenced for a study of blood T cells in healthy people across ages. Study outcomes and limitations: The fall in TCR beta diversity per million T cells was roughly linear with age. Reliance upon unsorted PBMCs precluded definitive naive versus antigen-experienced comparison.

Isolation of PBMCs gave at least 6 million cells per sample. Remarks on this clonotype: What it recognizes is unknown.

V trimming: 2 bases; J trimming: 4 bases; junction bases outside the gene matches: 6. The CDR3 is 16 amino acids. Per germline, CDR1 LGHDT and CDR2 YNNKEL (reference sequence). Sample-barcoded 5' priming and a J-beta primer mix drove a second PCR of about 7 to 12 cycles. TCRdb passed the 5' RACE reads through MiXCR, listing each CDR3 protein once. The data contain roughly 1,100,000 distinct CDR3 sequences, around 25% of them seen just once; the ten biggest clones take up around 0.7%. In addition, the sample was reused for a study of T cells of mothers and their children.

This TCR was recovered from a girl aged 2 to 9 in good health. The chain combines TRBV3-1 with TRBJ2-3; TRBD2 aligns across 10 bases. The sequencing sample was made of blood. The CDR3 DNA follows: TGTGCCAGCAGCCAAAGAGCTAGCGGGGGACCAGATACGCAGTATTTT. This codes for CASSQRASGGPDTQYF.